Shown below are 27 T cell receptor beta chains from a single sample sequenced in a study of blood T cell repertoires in COVID-19. The table came from immunoSEQ multiplex PCR; TCRdb's copy has only in-frame clones and leaves some out. The sample records over 100,000 clones, approximately 80% being singletons. Sequenced input: peripheral blood. Receptors were obtained from a woman over 75 with active or convalescent COVID-19.

This clone was counted between two and nine times. At one of its ends the junction is not consistent with the germline gene, which may arise from a read error. In DNA, the CDR3 is TGTGCTAGCAGCTTCCCAATGAGGGTTAAACTGTTTTTT. Residues: CASSFPMRVKLFF. The genes are TRBV7-7 and TRBJ1-4; D is uncertain. Germline lookup yields CDR1 SSHAT and CDR2 FNYEAQ (reference sequence). The CDR3 has 13 residues.

The chain is built from TRBV5-1 and TRBJ1-4, with 7 bases lining up with TRBD1. CDR1 SGHRS and CDR2 YFSETQ come from the germline V gene. V dropped 1 base and J dropped 5; count of bases not matched to a gene: 5. This CDR3 is built from 15 residues. The DNA for the CDR3 is TGCGCCAGCAGCTTGATGGGACAGAAAAATGAAAAACTGTTTTTT. It codes for CASSLMGQKNEKLFF.

The genes are TRBV27 and TRBJ2-7; 9 bases match TRBD1. The CDR3 is made up of 14 amino acids. Looked up from germline, CDR1 is MNHEY and CDR2 is SMNVEV (reference sequence). The trim removed 3 bases at V and 3 bases at J, leaving 3 bases unmatched. The CDR3 sequence: CASSLGQGNYEQYF. The CDR3 bases are TGTGCCAGCAGTTTGGGACAGGGAAACTACGAGCAGTACTTC.

This clone was found once. V usage is TRBV10-1 and J usage is TRBJ1-3, with D hard to call. V lost 4 bases and J 8 bases, leaving 12 bases between the germline ends. Germline lookup yields CDR1 WNHNN and CDR2 SYGVQD (reference sequence). The CDR3 has 13 residues. For the CDR3, the DNA is TGCGCCAGCAGTGGCGGATCCTGGGACACCATATATTTT. Its translation is CASSGGSWDTIYF.

The rearrangement joins TRBV10-1 to TRBJ2-3; 12 bases align to TRBD2. CDR3 length: 16 amino acids. Germline assignment: CDR1 WNHNN and CDR2 SYGVQD (reference sequence). V was pared by 6 bases and J by 1 base, with 5 bases of the junction left unmatched. In DNA, the CDR3 is TGCGCCAGCAGCGACGGACTAGCGGGACGCACAGATACGCAGTATTTT. Its protein is CASSDGLAGRTDTQYF.

The genes are TRBV28 and TRBJ1-2; TRBD1 matches 10 bases. The CDR3 has 15 amino acids. The V gene's germline CDR1 is MDHEN and CDR2 SYDVKM. J gave up 7 bases and V 5 bases, and 10 bases lay outside the gene matches. CDR3 nucleotides: TGTGCCAGCAGTCAACCCGGGACAGGGGCAAGTGGCTACACCTTC. This translates into CASSQPGTGASGYTF.

This clone was seen a few times. The V and J genes are TRBV19 and TRBJ1-6, with D unclear. The V gene's germline CDR1 is LNHDA and CDR2 SQIVND (reference sequence). V gave up 6 bases and J gave up 14 bases, with 11 bases separating them. The CDR3 sequence is 11 residues long. The DNA for the CDR3 is TGTGCCAGTAGCTCCGACTTGTCCCTCCACTTT. It specifies CASSSDLSLHF.

This clone was picked up a small number of times. The chain employs TRBV3-1 (or the pseudogene TRBV3-2) and TRBJ2-3; D gene unclear. The CDR3 runs 11 residues. Germline V gene data show CDR1 as LGHDT and CDR2 as YNNKEL (reference sequence). The V end was cut by 4 bases, the J end by 5 bases, with 4 bases between. The CDR3 is CASSLRDTQYF. CDR3 nucleotide sequence: TGTGCCAGCAGCCTGAGAGATACGCAGTATTTT.

The genes are TRBV29-1 and TRBJ1-1; D uncertain. CDR3 length: 13 amino acids. Germline V gene lookup returns CDR1 SQVTM and CDR2 ANQGSEA. Trimming took 2 bases from V and 0 from J, leaving 7 bases between them. CDR3 protein: CSVERGMNTEAFF. In DNA form, the CDR3 reads TGCAGCGTTGAACGAGGCATGAACACTGAAGCTTTCTTT.

The J gene is TRBJ1-2, the V gene TRBV28, with a weak D call TRBD1 (5 bases). Germline values: CDR1 MDHEN, CDR2 SYDVKM. V was trimmed by 6 bases and J by 5 bases, leaving 16 bases between them. This CDR3 has 14 amino acids. CDR3: CASRNTGLEYGYTF. CDR3 coding DNA: TGTGCCAGCAGAAATACAGGTTTAGAGTATGGCTACACCTTC.

V and J are TRBV6-4 and TRBJ1-1, with D perhaps matching TRBD1 (6 bases). The CDR3 totals 13 residues. The V gene lost 5 bases and the J gene lost 4 bases, with 11 bases spanning the gap. Germline-derived CDR1 and CDR2 are MRHNA and SNTAGT. CDR3: CASSSDSRTEAFF. The CDR3 coding sequence is TGTGCCAGCAGTTCGGACAGTCGCACTGAAGCTTTCTTT.

The V gene is TRBV4-1, the J gene TRBJ1-5; D call uncertain. The CDR3 consists of 15 residues. The ends were cut back, 2 bases at V and 1 base at J, with 9 bases in the middle. The germline gives CDR1 MGHRA, CDR2 YSYEKL. This chain's CDR3 is CASSQIQESNQPQHF. CDR3 in DNA: TGCGCCAGCAGCCAAATTCAGGAAAGCAATCAGCCCCAGCATTTT.

The chain links TRBV12-3 or TRBV12-4 to TRBJ2-7, with 9 positions matching TRBD1. V shed 5 bases, J shed 5 bases, and the junction held 1 base outside the gene matches. The CDR3 length is 12 residues. CDR3 in amino acids: CASSRTGDEQYF. The CDR3 DNA follows: TGTGCCAGCAGTCGGACAGGGGACGAGCAGTACTTC.

The J gene is TRBJ2-1, the V gene TRBV7-2; 10 bases are shared with TRBD2. Trimming cost V 6 bases and J 5 bases; bases outside gene matches: 7. From germline, CDR1 is SGHTA and CDR2 FQGNSA. The length of the CDR3 is 15 residues. The CDR3 sequence is CASSYIAGGNNEQFF. CDR3 in DNA: TGTGCCAGCAGTTATATAGCGGGAGGCAACAATGAGCAGTTCTTC.

J is TRBJ1-1 and V is TRBV11-3; no definite D call. V was trimmed by 3 bases and J by 1 base, leaving 6 bases between them. CDR1 is SGHNT, CDR2 YENEEA, per germline. This CDR3 spans 13 amino acids. The CDR3 loop is CASSFGENTEAFF. The CDR3 DNA is TGTGCCAGCAGCTTCGGTGAGAACACTGAAGCTTTCTTT.

The chain employs TRBV5-5 and TRBJ2-2, with D possibly TRBD1 on 6 matching bases. There are 17 residues in the CDR3. Trimming stripped 2 bases from V and 5 bases from J, with 19 bases between. Germline loops: CDR1 SGHKS, CDR2 YYEKEE (reference sequence). CDR3 loop: CASSLSTGTRPTGELFF. Here the CDR3 DNA reads TGTGCCAGCAGCTTATCTACCGGGACACGGCCGACCGGGGAGCTGTTTTTT.

The chain has TRBV5-1 and TRBJ2-2; 10 positions match TRBD2. The germline V gene has CDR1 SGHRS and CDR2 YFSETQ. Trimming cost V 4 bases and J 1 base; bases outside gene matches: 4. This CDR3 comprises 16 residues. The CDR3 loop is CASSQRTSGNTGELFF. The DNA of the CDR3 is TGCGCCAGCAGCCAACGGACTAGCGGGAACACCGGGGAGCTGTTTTTT.

V and J are TRBV7-6 and TRBJ2-2; D is possibly TRBD2 (7 bases). Trimming shortened V by 10 bases and J by 2 bases, and 20 bases separated the two germline ends. The germline gives CDR1 SGHVS, CDR2 FNYEAQ. The CDR3 has 16 amino acids. CDR3 DNA: TGTGCCACCAACGGAAAAGGGGGGGGAAACACCGGGGAGCTGTTTTTT. Its translation is CATNGKGGGNTGELFF.

This clone was recorded once. This chain links TRBV5-4 with TRBJ2-3; D unclear. Deletions cut 4 bases from V and 7 bases from J, with 22 bases between. This CDR3 has 16 amino acids. CDR1 and CDR2 (germline): SGHNT, YYREEE (reference sequence). CDR3 bases: TGTGCCAGCAGCAAACGGAACATTTCAGTCAGGAATACGCAGTATTTT. It is translated as CASSKRNISVRNTQYF.

The chain joins TRBV30 to TRBJ1-2; tentative D call: TRBD1 (6 bases). Germline CDR1 reads GTSNPN; CDR2 reads SVGIG (reference sequence). This CDR3 comprises 15 residues. V lost 0 bases to trimming and J lost 4 bases, with 15 bases between them. CDR3 protein: CAWSVPDRHFYGYTF. CDR3 sequence (DNA): TGTGCCTGGAGTGTACCAGACAGGCACTTCTATGGCTACACCTTC.

The table lists this clone with a count of one. This chain uses TRBV9 with TRBJ2-3, with TRBD2 matching 7 bases. The CDR3 extends over 14 amino acids. Germline V gives CDR1 SGDLS, CDR2 YYNGEE. V shed 4 bases and J 6 bases; nucleotides not matched to a gene: 8. The CDR3 loop is CASSIRREGDTQYF. The CDR3, as DNA: TGTGCCAGCAGCATACGCAGGGAGGGGGATACGCAGTATTTT.

The table lists this clone with a few counts. DNA for the CDR3: TGTGCCAGCAGCCCGACAGATGGGTATGGCTACACCTTC. Translation gives CASSPTDGYGYTF. The rearrangement uses TRBV7-8 and TRBJ1-2; tentatively, D is TRBD1 (5 bases). With 5 bases removed from V and 5 bases from J, the gap between germline ends came to 12 bases. CDR1 and CDR2 (germline): SGHVS, FQNEAQ. CDR3 length: 13 amino acids.

This clone has only a few counts. This chain links TRBV7-9 with TRBJ2-7; weak D call: TRBD2 (5 bases). Germline values: CDR1 SEHNR, CDR2 FQNEAQ (reference sequence). V lost 5 bases, J lost 0 bases, and 14 bases lay in between. This CDR3 spans 15 amino acids. The CDR3 reads CASSPLRDNSYEQYF. The CDR3 DNA is TGTGCCAGCAGCCCCCTCCGGGATAACTCCTACGAGCAGTACTTC.

The table lists this clone with a few counts. The V call is TRBV5-3, the J call TRBJ1-5; 9 nucleotides agree with TRBD1. TRBV5-3 is marked as an open reading frame, function uncertain. This CDR3 has 18 residues. V dropped 4 bases and J dropped 0; count of bases not matched to a gene: 11. The CDR3 DNA reads as TGTGCCAGAAGCACCCCGGGACAGGGCCTATATAGCAATCAGCCCCAGCATTTT. Translating gives CARSTPGQGLYSNQPQHF.

The gene calls are TRBV7-2 and TRBJ2-3, with TRBD2 matching 10 bases. Per the germline V gene, CDR1 is SGHTA and CDR2 is FQGNSA. The trim removed 2 bases at V and 8 bases at J, leaving 7 bases unmatched. The CDR3 is 15 residues long. The DNA of the CDR3 is TGTGCCAGCAGCTTAACAGCGGGAGGGCCTGCTACGCAGTATTTT. Its translation is CASSLTAGGPATQYF.

The CDR3 spells CASSGTSYETQYF. The CDR3, as DNA: TGTGCCAGCAGCGGAACTAGCTACGAGACCCAGTACTTC. The V call is TRBV5-4, the J call TRBJ2-5; possibly TRBD2 for D (6 bases). Trimming took 4 bases from V and 5 from J, leaving 12 bases between them. CDR1 is SGHNT, CDR2 YYREEE, per germline (reference sequence). This CDR3 contains 13 residues.

This sequence joins TRBV15 and TRBJ1-2; 12 nucleotides line up with TRBD1. The V gene end was trimmed by 6 bases and the J gene end by 10 bases; junction bases not matched to a gene: 6. CDR3 length: 13 amino acids. Germline V gene sequence: CDR1 LNHNV, CDR2 YYDKDF (reference sequence). CDR3 nucleotides: TGTGCCACCAGTAGGGACAGGGGGCTTGACTACACCTTC. Translated, it gives CATSRDRGLDYTF.